This T cell receptor beta chain stems from a study of control samples from healthy donors and cancer patients. V gave up 3 bases and J gave up 3 bases, with 9 bases separating them. Looked up from germline, CDR1 is MNHNS and CDR2 is SASEGT. This CDR3 has 13 residues. Measured with immunoSEQ multiplex PCR; TCRdb has only the in-frame clones, and not every one. The repertoire holds approximately 230,000 clones, around 79% seen once, with less than 15% in the top ten. This clone was recorded a few times. The chain has TRBV6-1 and TRBJ2-7; the D gene is possibly TRBD1 (6 bases). This clonotype was obtained from a woman aged 60-75 years with lung cancer. The sample comprised PBMCs. CDR3 bases: TGTGCCAGCAGTGAGAGACAGGACTACGAGCAGTACTTC. It specifies CASSERQDYEQYF.